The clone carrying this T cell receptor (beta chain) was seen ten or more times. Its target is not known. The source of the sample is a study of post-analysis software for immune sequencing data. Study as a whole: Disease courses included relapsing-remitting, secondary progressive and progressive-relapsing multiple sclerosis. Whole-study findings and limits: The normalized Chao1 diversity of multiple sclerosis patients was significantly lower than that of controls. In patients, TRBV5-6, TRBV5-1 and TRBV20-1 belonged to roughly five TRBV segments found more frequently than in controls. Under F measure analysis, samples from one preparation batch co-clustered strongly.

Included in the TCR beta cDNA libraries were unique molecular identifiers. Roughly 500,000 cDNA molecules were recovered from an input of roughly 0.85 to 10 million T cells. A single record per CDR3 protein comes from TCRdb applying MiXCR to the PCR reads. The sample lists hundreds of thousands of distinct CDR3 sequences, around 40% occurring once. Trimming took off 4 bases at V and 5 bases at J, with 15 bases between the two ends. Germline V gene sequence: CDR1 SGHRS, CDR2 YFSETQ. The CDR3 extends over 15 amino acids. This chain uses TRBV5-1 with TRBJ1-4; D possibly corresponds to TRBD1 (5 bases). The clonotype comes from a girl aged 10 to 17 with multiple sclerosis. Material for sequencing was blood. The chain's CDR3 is CASSRDPGPNEKLFF. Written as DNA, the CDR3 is TGCGCCAGCAGCCGGGACCCGGGCCCGAATGAAAAACTGTTTTTT.